Below, one T cell receptor (beta chain) is given with its context. The antigen remains unidentified. The data were taken from a study of T cells in Graves' hyperthyroidism and ophthalmopathy. Study observations and caveats: Among thyroid clonotypes expanded above 0.001, most also appeared in blood. Ophthalmopathy was model-predicted a median about six months pre-onset.

Looked up from germline, CDR1 is SEHNR and CDR2 is FQNEAQ (reference sequence). V shed 3 bases, J shed 4 bases, and the junction held 8 bases outside the gene matches. The CDR3 is 16 residues long. There were TCR beta CDR3 regions amplified from RNA transcripts. The TCR CDR3 first-round RT-PCR relied on the HTBI primer set. TCRdb re-called the multiplex PCR reads with MiXCR, one entry per CDR3 protein. The sample lists around 350,000 distinct CDR3 sequences, 20% to 25% occurring once. Hyperthyroidism had been newly diagnosed in patients aged 18 to 65, and its duration was under 2 months. The source of the PBMCs was approximately 9.5 ml of fresh peripheral blood.

Sequencing used blood. The rearrangement uses TRBV7-9 and TRBJ2-2; 7 bases fit TRBD1. The origin of this receptor is a man between 50 and 59 years old with Graves' hyperthyroidism. CDR3 coding DNA: TGTGCCAGCAGCTTGGACCTGACAGGGACCACCGGGGAGCTGTTTTTT. Translating it yields CASSLDLTGTTGELFF.